The 12 T cell receptor beta chains in this list originate from one sample, sequenced in a study of OX40 agonist ivuxolimab in advanced cancers. Sequencing was performed with immunoSEQ multiplex PCR; in TCRdb, only in-frame clones are kept and a portion is missing. This sample yields about 90,000 clones, of which more than 80% are seen a single time; around 8.7% belongs to the top ten. The source was CD4+ or CD8+ T cells sorted from blood, collected in a trial of the OX40 agonist ivuxolimab. The receptors were sampled from an adult with an advanced solid tumor such as melanoma, head and neck, liver or kidney cancer.

Many counts were recorded for this clone. The CDR3 region is CASSLLAGGSGANVLTF. The CDR3 DNA sequence: TGTGCCAGCAGCTTATTGGCGGGAGGATCTGGGGCCAACGTCCTGACTTTC. The chain joins TRBV7-3 to TRBJ2-6, with TRBD2 matching over 8 bases. J lost 1 base, V lost 2 bases, and 4 bases had no gene match. Germline V lookup: CDR1 SGHTA, CDR2 FQGTGA. The length of the CDR3 is 17 residues.

The rearrangement links TRBV11-3 to TRBJ1-1; D remains ambiguous. This CDR3 contains 15 residues. Germline CDR1 and CDR2: SGHNT and YENEEA. The germline V and J ends were trimmed by 5 bases and 6 bases, with 19 bases remaining between them. The CDR3: CASSPGRAGRAEAFF. CDR3 nucleotide sequence: TGTGCCAGCAGCCCTGGACGGGCAGGTAGGGCTGAAGCTTTCTTT.

The chain joins TRBV5-4 to TRBJ1-2, with D tentatively TRBD1 (6 bases). Trimming cost V 0 bases and J 7 bases, with 13 bases left between them. The CDR3 is 14 amino acids. The germline V gene encodes CDR1 SGHNT and CDR2 YYREEE (reference sequence). The CDR3: CASSLGGSGAGYTF. CDR3 in DNA: TGTGCCAGCAGCTTGGGGGGATCAGGGGCTGGCTACACCTTC.

This clone was counted a few times. The V call is TRBV21-1, the J call TRBJ2-7; no DNA check was done on the table's D call, TRBD1. TRBV21-1 counts as a pseudogene. The CDR3 is made up of 13 amino acids. The CDR3 spells CASSPQGPHEQYF. As DNA, the CDR3 is TGTGCCAGCAGCCCACAGGGGCCCCACGAGCAGTACTTC.

The chain links TRBV7-9 to TRBJ2-7; TRBD1 agrees at 7 bases. The CDR3 totals 13 residues. CDR1 and CDR2 (germline): SEHNR, FQNEAQ (reference sequence). V was pared by 5 bases and J by 0 bases, with 1 base of the junction left unmatched. In DNA form, the CDR3 reads TGTGCCAGCAGCCCAGGGGGCTCCTACGAGCAGTACTTC. It is translated as CASSPGGSYEQYF.

The chain has TRBV29-1 and TRBJ1-1; TRBD1 agrees at 8 bases. Germline V gene sequence: CDR1 SQVTM, CDR2 ANQGSEA. The junction had 3 bases not matched to a gene; V was cut back by 8 bases and J by 1 base. The CDR3 totals 12 residues. CDR3: CSSGQGNTEAFF. DNA for the CDR3: TGCAGCTCTGGACAGGGGAACACTGAAGCTTTCTTT. Full variable domain (missing parts from reference TRBV29-1 and TRBJ1-1): SAVISQKPSRDICQRGTSLTIQCQVDSQVTMMFWYRQQPGQSLTLIATANQGSEATYESGFVIDKFPISRPNLTFSTLTVSNMSPEDSSIYLCSSGQGNTEAFFGQGTRLTVV.

This clone has just one count. V usage is TRBV11-3 and J usage is TRBJ1-4; possible D gene TRBD1, 5 bases. The CDR3 spans 15 residues. Germline CDR1 is SGHNT and CDR2 is YENEEA. V gave up 3 bases and J gave up 8 bases, with 16 bases separating them. The CDR3 sequence is CASSFSGTMDEKLFF. The CDR3 coding sequence is TGTGCCAGCAGCTTCTCCGGGACCATGGACGAAAAACTGTTTTTT.

This clone was seen only once. The V and J genes are TRBV28 and TRBJ2-5, with unresolved D. The ends were cut back, 4 bases at V and 5 bases at J, with 8 bases in the middle. CDR1 is MDHEN and CDR2 is SYDVKM in the germline V gene. This CDR3 is built from 12 residues. The CDR3 DNA reads as TGTGCCAGCAGTTCCAAGAGGGAGACCCAGTACTTC. Its protein is CASSSKRETQYF. Full variable domain (outside the CDR3, taken from reference TRBV28 and TRBJ2-5): DVKVTQSSRYLVKRTGEKVFLECVQDMDHENMFWYRQDPGLGLRLIYFSYDVKMKEKGDIPEGYSVSREKKERFSLILESASTNQTSMYLCASSSKRETQYFGPGTRLLVL.

The chain links TRBV10-3 to TRBJ1-4; D not certain. Germline CDR1 ENHRY, CDR2 SYGVKD. The ends were cut back, 4 bases at V and 0 bases at J, with 6 bases in the middle. CDR3 length: 14 amino acids. The CDR3 region is CAISAAATNEKLFF. DNA of the CDR3: TGTGCCATCAGTGCCGCTGCAACTAATGAAAAACTGTTTTTT.

The chain couples TRBV13 to TRBJ1-2; 8 nucleotides align to TRBD1. The CDR3 consists of 13 residues. Germline V CDR1 and CDR2: PRHDT, FYEKMQ (reference sequence). V was pared by 4 bases and J by 4 bases, with 2 bases of the junction left unmatched. CDR3 loop: CASSSQGAYGYTF. The CDR3 coding sequence is TGTGCCAGCAGCTCCCAGGGGGCCTATGGCTACACCTTC.

The V call is TRBV18, the J call TRBJ2-1; 9 nucleotides match TRBD2. Germline V CDR1 and CDR2: KGHSH, LQKENI. The trim removed 3 bases at V and 3 bases at J, leaving 3 bases unmatched. There are 15 residues in the CDR3. CDR3 sequence reads: CASSPSSGIYNEQFF. The DNA for the CDR3 is TGTGCCAGCTCACCCTCTAGCGGGATCTACAATGAGCAGTTCTTC.

V gene TRBV13 combines with J gene TRBJ2-7; a weak D match, TRBD2 (6 bases). Deletions cut 2 bases from V and 2 bases from J, with 16 bases between. The V gene's germline CDR1 is PRHDT and CDR2 FYEKMQ (reference sequence). The CDR3 consists of 16 residues. DNA of the CDR3: TGTGCCAGCAGCTTACATAGGAGGGAGAAAACCTACGAGCAGTACTTC. It codes for CASSLHRREKTYEQYF.